This T cell receptor beta chain was sequenced during a study of blood T cell repertoires in COVID-19. Study context: The study drew acute and convalescent COVID-19 samples from the United States, Italy and Spain. PBMCs, B-cell-depleted T cells, or T cells were the source of the cDNA or gDNA that made up the material.

Per the original methods: Nucleated cell counts were estimated from reference gene primer amplification. Some clones are missing from TCRdb's copy, which holds only in-frame ones; the method was immunoSEQ multiplex PCR. V and J calls plus clone size are reproduced from that table; the DNA served to infer D and trimming. The sample yields roughly 70,000 clones, around 86% seen once. This clone was counted once. V shed 3 bases and J shed 4 bases, with 16 bases lying between them. Germline V lookup: CDR1 KGHSH, CDR2 LQKENI. The CDR3 loop spans 16 amino acids. The source material was peripheral blood. The V call is TRBV18, the J call TRBJ1-3; D may be TRBD1 (5 bases). The TCR sequence derives from a woman of 80 years or more with active or convalescent COVID-19. The CDR3 loop is CASSPQGTTRGNTIYF. The CDR3 coding sequence is TGTGCCAGCTCACCTCAGGGAACGACGAGAGGAAACACCATATATTTT.